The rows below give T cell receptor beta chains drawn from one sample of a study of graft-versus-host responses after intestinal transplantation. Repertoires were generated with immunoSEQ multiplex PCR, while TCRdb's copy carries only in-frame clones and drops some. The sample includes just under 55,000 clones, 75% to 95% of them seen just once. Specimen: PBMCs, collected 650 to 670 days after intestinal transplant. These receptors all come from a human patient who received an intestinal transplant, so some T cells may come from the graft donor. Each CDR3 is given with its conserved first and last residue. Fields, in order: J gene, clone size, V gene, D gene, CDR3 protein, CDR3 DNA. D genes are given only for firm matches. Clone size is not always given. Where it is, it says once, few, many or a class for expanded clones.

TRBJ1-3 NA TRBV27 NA CASRSGVSGNTIYF TGTGCCAGCAGATCAGGGGTTTCTGGAAACACCATATATTTT
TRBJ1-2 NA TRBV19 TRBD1 CASSNDRAFTNYGYTF TGTGCCAGTAGTAACGACAGGGCCTTCACCAACTATGGCTACACCTTC
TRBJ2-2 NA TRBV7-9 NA CASSLGRSTGELFF TGTGCCAGCAGCTTAGGCCGGTCCACCGGGGAGCTGTTTTTT
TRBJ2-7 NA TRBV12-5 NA CASGFEDSWYEQYF TGTGCTAGTGGTTTTGAGGACAGTTGGTACGAGCAGTACTTC
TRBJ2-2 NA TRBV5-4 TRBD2 CASSSTASGDYTGELFF TGTGCCAGCAGCTCCACAGCTAGCGGGGATTACACCGGGGAGCTGTTTTTT
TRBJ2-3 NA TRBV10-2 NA CASRSPGTDTQYF TGCGCCAGCAGATCTCCGGGGACAGATACGCAGTATTTT
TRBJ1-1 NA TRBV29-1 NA CSVEGTTEAFF TGCAGCGTTGAAGGGACGACTGAAGCTTTCTTT
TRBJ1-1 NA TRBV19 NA CASSIAGGMNTEAFF TGTGCCAGTAGTATAGCGGGGGGGATGAACACTGAAGCTTTCTTT
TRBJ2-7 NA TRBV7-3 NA CASSLTGSHEQYF TGTGCCAGCAGCTTAACAGGGTCTCACGAGCAGTACTTC
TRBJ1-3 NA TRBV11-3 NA CASSYGQAGNTIYF TGTGCCAGCAGCTACGGTCAAGCTGGAAACACCATATATTTT
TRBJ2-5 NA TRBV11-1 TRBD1 CASSGRGRLETQYF TGTGCCAGCAGCGGTAGGGGGCGGTTGGAGACCCAGTACTTC
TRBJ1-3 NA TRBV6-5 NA CASSKGRLSGNTIYF TGTGCCAGCAGCAAAGGGAGGCTCTCTGGAAACACCATATATTTT
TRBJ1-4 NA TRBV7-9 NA CASSLWSSNEKLFF TGTGCCAGCAGCTTATGGTCCTCTAATGAAAAACTGTTTTTT
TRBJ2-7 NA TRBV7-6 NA CASSAAPQGPYEQYF TGTGCCAGCAGCGCCGCCCCGCAGGGCCCCTACGAGCAGTACTTC
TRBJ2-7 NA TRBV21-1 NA CASSKCRGSYEQYF TGTGCCAGCAGCAAGTGTAGGGGATCCTACGAGCAGTACTTC
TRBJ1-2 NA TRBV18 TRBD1 CASSLPGGGGYTF TGTGCCAGCTCGTTACCAGGGGGAGGAGGCTACACCTTC
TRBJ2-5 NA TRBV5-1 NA CASSLTVGLQETQYF TGCGCCAGCAGCTTAACGGTGGGCCTTCAAGAGACCCAGTACTTC
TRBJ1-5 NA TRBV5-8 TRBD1 CASFDRGLQPQHF TGTGCCAGCTTCGACAGGGGGCTCCAGCCCCAGCATTTT
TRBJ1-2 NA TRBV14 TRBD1 CASRVGQAYTF TGTGCCAGCAGGGTGGGACAGGCTTATACCTTC
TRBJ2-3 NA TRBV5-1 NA CASKGGALMGTDTQYF TGCGCCAGCAAGGGGGGGGCACTGATGGGCACAGATACGCAGTATTTT
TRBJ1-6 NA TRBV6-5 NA CASGLQGSRSPLHF TGTGCCAGCGGCTTGCAGGGTAGTCGGTCACCCCTCCACTTT
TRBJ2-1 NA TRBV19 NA CASLDFNYNEQFF TGTGCCAGCTTGGACTTTAATTACAATGAGCAGTTCTTC
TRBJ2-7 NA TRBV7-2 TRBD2 CASSQDRGGPYEQYF TGTGCCAGCAGCCAAGATCGGGGGGGCCCCTACGAGCAGTACTTC
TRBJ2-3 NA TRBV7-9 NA CASSLATTDTQYF TGTGCCAGCAGCTTAGCGACTACAGATACGCAGTATTTT
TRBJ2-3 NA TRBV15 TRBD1 CATSRDYRDRRPSTDTQYF TGTGCCACCAGCAGAGATTACCGGGACAGGAGACCTAGCACAGATACGCAGTATTTT
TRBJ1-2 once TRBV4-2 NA CASSQESRSVYYGYTF TGTGCCAGCAGCCAAGAGAGTAGGAGCGTATACTATGGCTACACCTTC
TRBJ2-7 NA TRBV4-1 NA CASSQEGTAGTYEQYF TGCGCCAGCAGCCAGGAGGGGACAGCTGGCACCTACGAGCAGTACTTC
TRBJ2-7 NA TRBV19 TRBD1 CASSRVGQGDYEQYF TGTGCCAGTAGTAGGGTGGGACAGGGTGATTACGAGCAGTACTTC
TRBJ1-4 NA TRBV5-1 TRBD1 CASSPGTGQNEKLFF TGCGCCAGCAGCCCCGGGACAGGGCAAAATGAAAAACTGTTTTTT
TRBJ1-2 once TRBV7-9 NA CASSQHPRGGYTF TGTGCCAGCAGCCAACACCCCCGCGGAGGCTACACCTTC
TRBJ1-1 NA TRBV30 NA CAWRGSTEAFF TGTGCCTGGAGGGGGTCCACTGAAGCTTTCTTT
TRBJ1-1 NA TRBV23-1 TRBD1 CASSVTGGPEAFF TGCGCCAGCAGCGTAACAGGGGGACCTGAAGCTTTCTTT
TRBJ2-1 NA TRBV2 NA CASRDTMGSENEQFF TGTGCCAGCAGAGACACGATGGGCTCGGAAAATGAGCAGTTCTTC
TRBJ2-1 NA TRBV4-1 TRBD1 CASSRDRGYNEQFF TGCGCCAGCAGCCGGGACAGGGGATACAATGAGCAGTTCTTC
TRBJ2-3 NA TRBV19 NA CASSTGPSTDTQYF TGTGCCAGTAGTACCGGGCCTAGCACAGATACGCAGTATTTT
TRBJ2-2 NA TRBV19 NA CASTLDRAGELFF TGTGCCAGTACCCTCGACCGGGCCGGGGAGCTGTTTTTT
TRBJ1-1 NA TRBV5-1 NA CASSFLLGTEAFF TGCGCCAGCAGCTTCCTTTTAGGGACTGAAGCTTTCTTT
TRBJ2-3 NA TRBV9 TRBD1 CASSVEPGGDTQYF TGTGCCAGCAGCGTAGAACCAGGGGGAGATACGCAGTATTTT
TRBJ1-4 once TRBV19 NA CASSITKIEKLFF TGTGCCAGTAGTATAACTAAAATTGAAAAACTGTTTTTT
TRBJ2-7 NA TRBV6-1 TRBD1 CASAPGTGVREQYF TGTGCCAGCGCGCCCGGGACAGGGGTAAGGGAGCAGTACTTC
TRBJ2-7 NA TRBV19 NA CASSQGRSEQYF TGTGCCAGTAGTCAGGGGCGAAGCGAGCAGTACTTC
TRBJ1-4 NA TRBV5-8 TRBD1 CASSLKGQGDEKLFF TGTGCCAGCAGTCTGAAGGGACAGGGGGATGAAAAACTGTTTTTT
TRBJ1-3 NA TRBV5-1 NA CASSLLARGSGNTIYF TGCGCCAGCAGCTTGTTAGCCCGGGGTTCTGGAAACACCATATATTTT
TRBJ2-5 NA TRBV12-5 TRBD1 CASGLAPQGFEETQYF TGTGCTAGTGGTTTGGCCCCACAGGGGTTTGAAGAGACCCAGTACTTC
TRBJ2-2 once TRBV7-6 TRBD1 CASSTTGQPNTGELFF TGTGCCAGCAGTACGACGGGACAGCCGAACACCGGGGAGCTGTTTTTT
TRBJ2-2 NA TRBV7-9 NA CASSSPSTGELFF TGTGCCAGCAGCTCCCCATCGACCGGGGAGCTGTTTTTT
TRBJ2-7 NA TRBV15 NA CATSRPPHWLYEQYF TGTGCCACCAGCAGACCCCCCCATTGGCTGTACGAGCAGTACTTC
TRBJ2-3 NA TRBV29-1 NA CSVFADPDTQYF TGCAGCGTGTTCGCCGACCCAGATACGCAGTATTTT
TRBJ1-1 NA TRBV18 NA CASSPRGGYTEAFF TGTGCCAGCTCACCACGGGGAGGTTATACTGAAGCTTTCTTT
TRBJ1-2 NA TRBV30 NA CAWSPRGRGYGYTF TGTGCCTGGAGCCCCCGGGGGCGCGGCTATGGCTACACCTTC
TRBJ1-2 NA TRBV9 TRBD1 CASSSFNDRGRGYTF TGTGCCAGCAGCTCCTTCAACGACAGGGGCCGGGGCTACACCTTC
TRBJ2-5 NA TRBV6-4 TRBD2 CASSDGGGASQQYF TGTGCCAGCAGTGACGGCGGGGGGGCCTCTCAGCAGTACTTC
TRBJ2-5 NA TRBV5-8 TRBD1 CASSWGQGSQYF TGTGCCAGCAGCTGGGGACAGGGGTCCCAGTACTTC
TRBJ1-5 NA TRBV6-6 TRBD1 CASSPGQGLKPQHF TGTGCCAGCAGCCCTGGACAGGGCTTGAAGCCCCAGCATTTT
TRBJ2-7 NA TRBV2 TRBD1 CASSPDRSYEQYF TGTGCCAGCAGTCCGGACAGGTCCTACGAGCAGTACTTC
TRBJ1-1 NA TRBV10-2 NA CASSDPEAGNTEAFF TGCGCCAGCAGTGACCCCGAGGCGGGGAACACTGAAGCTTTCTTT
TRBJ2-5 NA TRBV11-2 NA CASSPTGLRQETQYF TGTGCCAGCAGCCCGACAGGACTTAGACAAGAGACCCAGTACTTC
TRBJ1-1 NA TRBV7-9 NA CASSFVGGEAFF TGTGCCAGCAGCTTCGTGGGCGGTGAAGCTTTCTTT